The TCR beta chain described here comes from a study of OX40 agonist ivuxolimab in advanced cancers. Study-level background: Eligibility admitted prior anti-PD-1, anti-PD-L1 or anti-CTLA-4 therapy; roughly 37% had some.

Libraries were prepared by immunoSEQ multiplex PCR; TCRdb keeps only in-frame clonotypes and omits some of them. In the table there are 55,000 to 65,000 clones, over 75% of which are singletons. The CDR3 length is 12 residues. Trimming removed 0 bases at V and 12 bases at J, with 9 bases between. Germline V gives CDR1 MNHNY, CDR2 SVGAGI (reference sequence). The sample in question was CD4+ or CD8+ T cells sorted from blood, obtained in a trial of the OX40 agonist ivuxolimab. The TCR comes from an adult with an advanced solid tumor such as melanoma, head and neck, liver or kidney cancer. The chain couples TRBV6-6 to TRBJ1-5; a weak D match, TRBD1 (5 bases). CDR3 residues: CASSYSTRGQHF. The DNA of the CDR3 is TGTGCCAGCAGTTACTCGACTAGGGGCCAGCATTTT.